At least ten counts were recorded for the clone carrying this T cell receptor beta chain. Its antigen is not identified. In germline, CDR1 is SGHRS, CDR2 YFSETQ. The V end was cut by 6 bases, the J end by 6 bases, with 21 bases between. This CDR3 has 16 amino acids. The data belong to a study of CD8 T cells in ankylosing spondylitis. General study points: Prior literature has documented some motif variants in synovial fluid and blood from reactive arthritis.

Libraries for TCR beta were made by quantitative 5'-RACE with molecular barcodes. TCRdb used MiXCR to reprocess the 5' RACE reads, holding one entry per CDR3 protein. This sample has some 250,000 distinct CDR3 sequences; approximately 11% occur once, and the top ten carry 6% to 8%. The sample was blood, either unsorted or a sorted T cell fraction (not recorded which). J is TRBJ2-2 and V is TRBV5-1; D perhaps matches TRBD1 (6 bases). The receptor was derived from a male donor with ankylosing spondylitis or in good health (not recorded which). For the CDR3, the DNA is TGCGCCAGCAACCCTCAGGGGTACACACAGCCCGGGGAGCTGTTTTTT. It encodes CASNPQGYTQPGELFF. The entire variable domain, with the rest obtained from reference TRBV5-1 and TRBJ2-2, is as follows: KAGVTQTPRYLIKTRGQQVTLSCSPISGHRSVSWYQQTPGQGLQFLFEYFSETQRNKGNFPGRFSGRQFSNSRSEMNVSTLELGDSALYLCASNPQGYTQPGELFFGEGSRLTVL.